This T cell receptor beta chain was sequenced during a study of neurological immune-mediated disorders. MiXCR was run by TCRdb on the 5' RACE reads, yielding one entry per CDR3 protein. This sample has 75,000 to 85,000 distinct CDR3 sequences, with 15% to 20% found just once. The source of this sequence is a woman aged 40 to 50 in good health. The sequencing sample was made of PBMCs.

In DNA form, the CDR3 reads TGTGCCAGTAGCCTCATGACGGGGAACACTGAAGCTTTCTTT. It yields the protein CASSLMTGNTEAFF. V is TRBV7-2 and J is TRBJ1-1; D gene unclear. This CDR3 region has 14 residues. Trimming shortened V by 9 bases and J by 1 base, and 15 bases separated the two germline ends. Germline V gives CDR1 SGHTA, CDR2 FQGNSA. The full variable domain, in which reference TRBV7-2 and TRBJ1-1 provide the parts outside the CDR3, is GAGVSQSPSNKVTEKGKDVELRCDPISGHTALYWYRQSLGQGLEFLIYFQGNSAPDKSGLPSDRFSAERTGGSVSTLTIQRTQQEDSAVYLCASSLMTGNTEAFFGQGTRLTVV.